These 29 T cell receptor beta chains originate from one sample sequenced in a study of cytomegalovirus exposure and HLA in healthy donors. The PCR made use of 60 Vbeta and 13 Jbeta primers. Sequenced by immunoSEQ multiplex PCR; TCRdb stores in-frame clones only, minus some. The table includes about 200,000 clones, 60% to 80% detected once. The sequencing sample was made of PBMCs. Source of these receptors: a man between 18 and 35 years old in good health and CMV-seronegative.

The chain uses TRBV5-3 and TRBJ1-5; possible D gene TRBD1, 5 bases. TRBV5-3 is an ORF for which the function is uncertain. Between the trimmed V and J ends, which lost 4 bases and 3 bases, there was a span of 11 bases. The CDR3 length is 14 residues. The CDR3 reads CARSPTEINQPQHF. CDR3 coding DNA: TGTGCCAGAAGCCCGACAGAAATCAATCAGCCCCAGCATTTT.

CDR3 nucleotides: TGTGCCAGCAGCTTGTGGGGTTGGGGACAGGGAGCATCAGGGACTGAAGCTTTCTTT. Translating it yields CASSLWGWGQGASGTEAFF. This chain joins TRBV11-3 and TRBJ1-1, with TRBD1 matching over 9 bases. From germline, CDR1 is SGHNT and CDR2 YENEEA. The CDR3 is 19 residues long. J was trimmed by 5 bases and V by 3 bases; bases with no gene match: 19. Together with reference TRBV11-3 and TRBJ1-1, the CDR3 gives the full variable domain: EAGVVQSPRYKIIEKKQPVAFWCNPISGHNTLYWYLQNLGQGPELLIRYENEEAVDDSQLPKDRFSAERLKGVDSTLKIQPAELGDSAVYLCASSLWGWGQGASGTEAFFGQGTRLTVV.

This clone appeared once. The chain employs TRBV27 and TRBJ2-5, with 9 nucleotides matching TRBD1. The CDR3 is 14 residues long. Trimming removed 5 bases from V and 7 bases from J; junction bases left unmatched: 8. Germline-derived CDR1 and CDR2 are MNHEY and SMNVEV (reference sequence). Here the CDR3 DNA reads TGTGCCAGCAGTCCCACAGGGGGCTCGGGGACCCAGTACTTC. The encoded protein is CASSPTGGSGTQYF.

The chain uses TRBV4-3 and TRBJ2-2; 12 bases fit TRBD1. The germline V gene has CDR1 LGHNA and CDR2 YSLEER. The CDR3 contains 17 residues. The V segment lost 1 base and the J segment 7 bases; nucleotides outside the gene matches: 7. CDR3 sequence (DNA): TGCGCCAGCAGCCAAGGAGGGGGACAGGGGGCTGGCGGGGAGCTGTTTTTT. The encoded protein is CASSQGGGQGAGGELFF.

The CDR3 loop reads CAWAYNTGELFF. CDR3 nucleotides: TGTGCCTGGGCCTACAACACCGGGGAGCTGTTTTTT. The chain combines TRBV30 with TRBJ2-2; D gene uncertain. The germline gives CDR1 GTSNPN, CDR2 SVGIG (reference sequence). The CDR3 has 12 residues. V shed 5 bases and J shed 2 bases, with 6 bases lying between them.

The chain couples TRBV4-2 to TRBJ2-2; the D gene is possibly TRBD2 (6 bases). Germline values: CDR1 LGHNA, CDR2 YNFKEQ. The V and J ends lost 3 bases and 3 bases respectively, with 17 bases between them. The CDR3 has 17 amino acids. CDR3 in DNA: TGTGCCAGCAGCCACCCCGCCCCCGGGGGAGACACCGGGGAGCTGTTTTTT. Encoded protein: CASSHPAPGGDTGELFF.

The CDR3 DNA follows: TGTGCCAGCAGCCGACTAGCGGGGTTTTCGGAGCAGTTCTTC. This gives the protein CASSRLAGFSEQFF. The chain uses TRBV4-2 and TRBJ2-1, with 11 positions matching TRBD2. CDR3 length equals 14 residues. Germline V gene data show CDR1 as LGHNA and CDR2 as YNFKEQ. The junction had 6 bases not matched to a gene; V was cut back by 4 bases and J by 10 bases.

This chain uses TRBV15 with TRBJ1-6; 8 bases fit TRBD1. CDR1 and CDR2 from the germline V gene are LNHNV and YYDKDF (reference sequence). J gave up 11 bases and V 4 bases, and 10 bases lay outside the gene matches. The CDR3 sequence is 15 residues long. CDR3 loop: CATSIRQGRYTPLHF. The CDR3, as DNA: TGTGCCACCAGCATCAGACAGGGGCGGTACACACCCCTCCACTTT.

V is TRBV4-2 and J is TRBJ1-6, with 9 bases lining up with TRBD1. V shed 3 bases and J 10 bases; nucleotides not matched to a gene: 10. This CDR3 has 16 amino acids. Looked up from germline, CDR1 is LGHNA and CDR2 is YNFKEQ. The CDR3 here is CASSHTMGQGKSPLHF. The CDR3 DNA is TGTGCCAGCAGCCATACCATGGGACAGGGTAAATCACCCCTCCACTTT.

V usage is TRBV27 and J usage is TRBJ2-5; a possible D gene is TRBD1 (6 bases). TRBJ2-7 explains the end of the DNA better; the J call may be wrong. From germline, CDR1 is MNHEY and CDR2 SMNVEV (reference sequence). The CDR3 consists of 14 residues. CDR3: CASSLQTGLGEQYF. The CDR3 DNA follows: TGTGCCAGCAGTTTACAGACAGGTCTTGGCGAGCAGTACTTC.

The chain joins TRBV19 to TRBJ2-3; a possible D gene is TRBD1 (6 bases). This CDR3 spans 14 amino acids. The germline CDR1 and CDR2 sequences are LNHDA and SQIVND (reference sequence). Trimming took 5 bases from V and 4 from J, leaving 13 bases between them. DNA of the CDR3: TGTGCCAGTAGTCTTGGACAGACAGCAGATACGCAGTATTTT. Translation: CASSLGQTADTQYF.

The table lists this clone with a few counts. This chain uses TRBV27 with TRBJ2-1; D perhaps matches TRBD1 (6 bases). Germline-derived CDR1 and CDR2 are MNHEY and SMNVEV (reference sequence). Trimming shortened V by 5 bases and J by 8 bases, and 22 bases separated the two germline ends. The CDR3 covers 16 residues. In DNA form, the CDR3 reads TGTGCCAGCAGTACGAACCAGGGGTCCCTAGGGTATGAGCAGTTCTTC. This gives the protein CASSTNQGSLGYEQFF.

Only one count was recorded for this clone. The CDR3 bases are TGTGCCAGCAGCCAAGGACAGGGGGAAAAACTGTTTTTT. Encoded protein: CASSQGQGEKLFF. V usage is TRBV11-3 and J usage is TRBJ1-4; 9 nucleotides match TRBD1. The CDR3 extends over 13 amino acids. Per the germline V gene, CDR1 is SGHNT and CDR2 is YENEEA. Germline trimming cut 5 bases from V and 8 bases from J; bases unmatched to any gene: 3.

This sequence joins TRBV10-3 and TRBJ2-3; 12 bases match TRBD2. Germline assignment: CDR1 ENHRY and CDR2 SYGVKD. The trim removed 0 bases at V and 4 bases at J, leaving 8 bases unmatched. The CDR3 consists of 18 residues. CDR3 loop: CAISESLRTSGDPDTQYF. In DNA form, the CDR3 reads TGTGCCATCAGTGAGTCTCTGAGGACTAGCGGGGACCCAGATACGCAGTATTTT.

The CDR3 protein is CASSLDAGGGHTDTQYF. The CDR3 DNA is TGTGCCAGCAGCTTAGACGCCGGCGGGGGGCACACAGATACGCAGTATTTT. The chain links TRBV7-9 to TRBJ2-3; 8 nucleotides match TRBD2. The CDR3 runs 17 residues. The V and J ends lost 1 base and 2 bases, in that order; junction bases with no gene match: 8. The V gene's germline CDR1 is SEHNR and CDR2 FQNEAQ (reference sequence).

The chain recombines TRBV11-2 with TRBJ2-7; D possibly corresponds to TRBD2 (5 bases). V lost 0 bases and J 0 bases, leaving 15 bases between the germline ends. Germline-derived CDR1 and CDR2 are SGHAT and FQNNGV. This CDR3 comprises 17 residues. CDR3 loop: CASSLDRAGPLSYEQYF. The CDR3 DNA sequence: TGTGCCAGCAGCTTAGATAGGGCGGGTCCTCTCTCCTACGAGCAGTACTTC.

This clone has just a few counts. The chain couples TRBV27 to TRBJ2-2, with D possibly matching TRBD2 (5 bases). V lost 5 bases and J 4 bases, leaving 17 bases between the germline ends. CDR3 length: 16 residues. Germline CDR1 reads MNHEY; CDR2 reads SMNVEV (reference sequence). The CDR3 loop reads CASSLQLDLSTGELFF. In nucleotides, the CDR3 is TGTGCCAGCAGTCTCCAACTAGACTTAAGCACCGGGGAGCTGTTTTTT.

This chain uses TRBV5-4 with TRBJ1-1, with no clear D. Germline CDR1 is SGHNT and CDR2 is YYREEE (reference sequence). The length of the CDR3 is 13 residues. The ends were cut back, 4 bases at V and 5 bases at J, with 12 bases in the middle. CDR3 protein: CASSDRVRTEAFF. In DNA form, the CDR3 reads TGTGCCAGCAGCGACCGCGTCAGGACTGAAGCTTTCTTT.

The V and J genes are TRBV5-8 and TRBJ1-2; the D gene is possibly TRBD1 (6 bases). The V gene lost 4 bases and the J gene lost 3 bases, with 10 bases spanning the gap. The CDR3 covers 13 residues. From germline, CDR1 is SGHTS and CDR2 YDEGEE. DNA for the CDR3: TGTGCCAGCAGCAGGGGACAATACTATGGCTACACCTTC. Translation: CASSRGQYYGYTF.

The CDR3 loop reads CASSAQTGANVLTF. DNA for the CDR3: TGTGCCAGTAGTGCCCAGACTGGGGCCAACGTCCTGACTTTC. V usage is TRBV19 and J usage is TRBJ2-6; D is uncertain. The CDR3 length is 14 residues. Germline CDR1 reads LNHDA; CDR2 reads SQIVND (reference sequence). V lost 5 bases, J lost 2 bases, and 7 bases lay in between.

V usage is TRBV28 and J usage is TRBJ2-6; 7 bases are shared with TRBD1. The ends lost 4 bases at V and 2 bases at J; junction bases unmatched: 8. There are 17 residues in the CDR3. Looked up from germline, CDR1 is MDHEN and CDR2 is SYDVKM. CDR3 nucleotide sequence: TGTGCCAGCAGTTCGCGATACAGGGGAACTGGGGCCAACGTCCTGACTTTC. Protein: CASSSRYRGTGANVLTF.

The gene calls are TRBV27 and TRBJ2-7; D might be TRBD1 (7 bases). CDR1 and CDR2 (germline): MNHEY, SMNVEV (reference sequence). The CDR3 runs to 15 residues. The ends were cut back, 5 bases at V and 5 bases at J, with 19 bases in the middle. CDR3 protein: CASSPRPPRGDEQYF. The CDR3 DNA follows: TGTGCCAGCAGTCCCAGGCCCCCCAGGGGGGACGAGCAGTACTTC.

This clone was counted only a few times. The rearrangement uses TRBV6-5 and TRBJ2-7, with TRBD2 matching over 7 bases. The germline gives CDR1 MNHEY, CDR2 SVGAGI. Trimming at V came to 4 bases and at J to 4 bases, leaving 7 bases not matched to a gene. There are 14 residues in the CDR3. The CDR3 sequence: CASSFSGRTYEQYF. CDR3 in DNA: TGTGCCAGCAGTTTTAGCGGGCGAACGTACGAGCAGTACTTC.

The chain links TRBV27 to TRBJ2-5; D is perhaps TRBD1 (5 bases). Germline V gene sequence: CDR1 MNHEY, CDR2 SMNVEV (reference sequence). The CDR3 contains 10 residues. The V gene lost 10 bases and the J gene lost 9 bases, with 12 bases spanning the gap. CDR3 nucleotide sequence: TGTGCCACTGGGGCTCATCCCCAGTACTTC. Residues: CATGAHPQYF.

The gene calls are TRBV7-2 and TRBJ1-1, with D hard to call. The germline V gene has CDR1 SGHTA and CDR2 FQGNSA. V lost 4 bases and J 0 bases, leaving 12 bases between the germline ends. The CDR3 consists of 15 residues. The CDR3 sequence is CASSSLGAVNTEAFF. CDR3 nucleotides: TGTGCCAGCAGCTCCCTGGGTGCGGTGAACACTGAAGCTTTCTTT.

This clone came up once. The CDR3 region has the DNA TGTGCCAGCAGCTTAGCACGACAGACCTACGAGCAGTACTTC. Translation: CASSLARQTYEQYF. The V call is TRBV11-1, the J call TRBJ2-7, with a tentative D call TRBD1 (5 bases). From germline, CDR1 is SGHAT and CDR2 FQDESV (reference sequence). V shed 0 bases and J shed 2 bases, with 8 bases lying between them. CDR3 length equals 14 residues.

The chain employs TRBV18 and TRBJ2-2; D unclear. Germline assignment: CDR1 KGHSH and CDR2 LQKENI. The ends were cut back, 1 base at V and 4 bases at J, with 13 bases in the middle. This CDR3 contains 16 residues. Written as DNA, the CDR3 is TGTGCCAGCTCACCACGAGTCCGCGAACCCACCGGGGAGCTGTTTTTT. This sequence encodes CASSPRVREPTGELFF.

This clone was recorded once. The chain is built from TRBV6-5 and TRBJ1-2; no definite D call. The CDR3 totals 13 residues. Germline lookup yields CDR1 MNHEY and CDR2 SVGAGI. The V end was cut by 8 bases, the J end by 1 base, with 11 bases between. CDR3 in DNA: TGTGCCAGCTGCGAGGGTATTAACTATGGCTACACCTTC. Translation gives CASCEGINYGYTF.

As DNA, the CDR3 is TGTGCCAGCAGCGTAGATAACAATGAGCAGTTCTTC. This sequence encodes CASSVDNNEQFF. V usage is TRBV9 and J usage is TRBJ2-1; D gene ambiguous. The length of the CDR3 is 12 residues. Germline CDR1 is SGDLS and CDR2 is YYNGEE. The germline V and J ends were trimmed by 0 bases and 5 bases, with 3 bases remaining between them.